The 10 T cell receptor beta chains listed next were all sequenced from one sample in a study of cytomegalovirus exposure and HLA in healthy donors. PCR employed 60 Vbeta and 13 Jbeta primers. Clones were read by immunoSEQ multiplex PCR, and TCRdb kept only the in-frame ones, dropping some. The profile covers over 150,000 clones, with 84% appearing a single time and roughly 5% taken by the ten largest. The specimen sequenced was PBMCs. The receptors were sampled from a man aged 18 to 29 in good health and CMV-seronegative.

V gene TRBV5-1 combines with J gene TRBJ2-5, with TRBD2 matching over 8 bases. The CDR3 runs 14 residues. J was trimmed by 5 bases and V by 0 bases; bases with no gene match: 3. The germline gives CDR1 SGHRS, CDR2 YFSETQ. CDR3 region: CASSLAASGETQYF. The CDR3, as DNA: TGCGCCAGCAGCTTGGCCGCTAGCGGGGAGACCCAGTACTTC.

This chain connects TRBV28 to TRBJ1-1; 9 bases fit TRBD1. The germline V gene encodes CDR1 MDHEN and CDR2 SYDVKM. The CDR3 covers 13 residues. Unmatched junction bases numbered 3, after V lost 6 bases and J lost 4 bases. Written as DNA, the CDR3 is TGTGCCAGCAGGACAGGGGGTGGCACTGAAGCTTTCTTT. Translating it yields CASRTGGGTEAFF.

V gene TRBV7-3 combines with J gene TRBJ1-1; no reliable D call. V was trimmed by 1 base and J by 4 bases, leaving 10 bases between them. CDR3 length equals 14 residues. Germline CDR1 and CDR2: SGHTA and FQGTGA. The CDR3 nucleotides read TGTGCCAGCAGCTTAATGGAGGGCAGCACTGAAGCTTTCTTT. Residues: CASSLMEGSTEAFF.

This rearrangement joins TRBV7-2 to TRBJ2-7; 10 bases match TRBD1. Per germline, CDR1 SGHTA and CDR2 FQGNSA. The CDR3 length is 15 residues. Unmatched junction bases numbered 5, after V lost 3 bases and J lost 3 bases. The CDR3 reads CASSFGTGANYEQYF. CDR3 nucleotides: TGTGCCAGCAGCTTCGGGACAGGGGCCAACTACGAGCAGTACTTC. Together with reference TRBV7-2 and TRBJ2-7, the CDR3 gives the full variable domain: GAGVSQSPSNKVTEKGKDVELRCDPISGHTALYWYRQSLGQGLEFLIYFQGNSAPDKSGLPSDRFSAERTGGSVSTLTIQRTQQEDSAVYLCASSFGTGANYEQYFGPGTRLTVT.

This chain joins TRBV4-1 and TRBJ1-1; D call uncertain. The CDR3 covers 13 residues. V lost 5 bases and J lost 3, with 10 bases in between. CDR1 is MGHRA and CDR2 is YSYEKL in the germline V gene. CDR3 in amino acids: CASSKSEHTEAFF. The CDR3 region has the DNA TGCGCCAGCAGCAAGTCAGAACACACTGAAGCTTTCTTT.

This chain uses TRBV7-6 with TRBJ2-2; the match to TRBD1 covers 7 bases. The CDR3 spans 15 residues. V gave up 4 bases and J gave up 5 bases; unmatched junction bases: 7. Looked up from germline, CDR1 is SGHVS and CDR2 is FNYEAQ. CDR3 amino acids: CASSYSGTATGELFF. CDR3 DNA sequence: TGTGCCAGCAGCTATTCCGGGACAGCGACCGGGGAGCTGTTTTTT.

This chain links TRBV29-1 with TRBJ2-1; 7 positions match TRBD2. The CDR3 runs to 11 residues. The V segment lost 4 bases and the J segment 10 bases; nucleotides outside the gene matches: 4. Germline loops: CDR1 SQVTM, CDR2 ANQGSEA. CDR3 in DNA: TGCAGCGTTGGGGAGGGCCACGAGCAGTTCTTC. Translated: CSVGEGHEQFF.

In regard to this clone: Within the sample, other DNA sequences also encode this same CDR3. J is TRBJ1-1 and V is TRBV6-1; 8 positions agree with TRBD1. CDR1 MNHNS and CDR2 SASEGT come from the germline V gene. V trimming: 6 bases; J trimming: 1 base; junction bases outside the gene matches: 7. The CDR3 has 15 amino acids. CDR3 in DNA: TGTGCCAGCAGAGCCGGGACAGGCGGGAACACTGAAGCTTTCTTT. Its translation: CASRAGTGGNTEAFF.

As concerns this clone: One junction end disagrees with the germline gene, perhaps due to a read error. The J gene is TRBJ1-1, the V gene TRBV28, with 7 bases matching TRBD1. Germline-derived CDR1 and CDR2 are MDHEN and SYDVKM. The CDR3 runs 12 residues. Written as DNA, the CDR3 is TGTGCCAGCAGTTTAGGGACAGCCGCTACTCTTTTT. Protein: CASSLGTAATLF.

The chain recombines TRBV12-5 with TRBJ2-5, with D perhaps matching TRBD2 (5 bases). Deletions cut 6 bases from V and 4 bases from J, with 9 bases between. The CDR3 extends over 12 amino acids. Germline V gene sequence: CDR1 LGHNT, CDR2 FRNRAP. The CDR3 nucleotides read TGTGCTAGTGGCCCGGGATCAGAGACCCAGTACTTC. It codes for CASGPGSETQYF.